This T cell receptor beta chain is from a study of cytomegalovirus exposure and HLA in healthy donors. Background on the study: Within an early data release were about 85 million unique TCRs drawn from HLA-typed donors. Broader study findings: Roughly uniform depth of sequencing across donors was assumed in presence/absence analyses.

Per the germline V gene, CDR1 is MDHEN and CDR2 is SYDVKM. This CDR3 region has 16 residues. The V gene lost 2 bases and the J gene lost 6 bases, with 17 bases spanning the gap. In the case of this clone: Its antigen is currently unknown.

Despite likely unrecorded immune exposures, the donors were nominally healthy at the time of sampling. Researchers ran the PCR with 60 Vbeta and 13 Jbeta primers. Method: immunoSEQ multiplex PCR; TCRdb's copy keeps in-frame clones and lacks some. The data show 130,000 or so clones, and the top ten clones hold roughly 1.7%. The chain combines TRBV28 with TRBJ2-1; D possibly corresponds to TRBD2 (6 bases). This TCR derives from a man aged 18 to 35 in good health and CMV-seronegative. Sequencing was performed on PBMCs. In DNA form, the CDR3 reads TGTGCCAGCAGTTTAACACGCCGGAGGGACGGCAATGAGCAGTTCTTC. It codes for CASSLTRRRDGNEQFF.